This T cell receptor (beta chain) was captured in a study of blood T cell repertoires in COVID-19. Overall study: Whether acute or convalescent, the COVID-19 samples came from the United States, Italy and Spain. PBMCs, B-cell-depleted T cells, or T cells provided the cDNA or gDNA that made up the material.

Authors' processing steps: Amplification of reference gene primers provided the estimated nucleated cell counts. Using immunoSEQ multiplex PCR, the repertoire was profiled, and TCRdb retains in-frame clones only, with some absent. V and J calls and clone size follow that table, whereas D and trimming were derived from the DNA. This sample has roughly 200,000 clones, with just under 90% found just once. CDR3 length: 19 amino acids. The V end lost 5 bases, the J end lost 0 bases, and 20 bases lay between the germline ends. CDR1 is LNHDA and CDR2 is SQIVND in the germline V gene (reference sequence). The sequence was collected from a man in his fifties or sixties who had recovered from COVID-19. The genes are TRBV19 and TRBJ2-6, with TRBD1 as a possible D gene (5 bases). Material: peripheral blood. The CDR3 region is CASSPGLMGPGSGANVLTF. The CDR3 DNA reads TGTGCCAGTAGTCCAGGGTTAATGGGTCCGGGCTCTGGGGCCAACGTCCTGACTTTC.